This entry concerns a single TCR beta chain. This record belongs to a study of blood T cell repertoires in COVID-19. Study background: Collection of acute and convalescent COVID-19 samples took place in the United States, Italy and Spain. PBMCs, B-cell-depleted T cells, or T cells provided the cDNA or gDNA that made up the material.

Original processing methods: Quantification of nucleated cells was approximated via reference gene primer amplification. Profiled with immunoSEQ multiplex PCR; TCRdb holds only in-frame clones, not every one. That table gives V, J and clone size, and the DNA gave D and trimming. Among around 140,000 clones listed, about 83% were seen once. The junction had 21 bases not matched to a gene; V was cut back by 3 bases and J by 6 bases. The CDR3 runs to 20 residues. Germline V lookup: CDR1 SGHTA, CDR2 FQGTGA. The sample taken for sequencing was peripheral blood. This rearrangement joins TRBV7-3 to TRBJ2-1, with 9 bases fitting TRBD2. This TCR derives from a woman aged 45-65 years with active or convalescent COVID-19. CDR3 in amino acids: CASSFTLGSGRSTVGNEQFF. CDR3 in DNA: TGTGCCAGCAGCTTTACCTTGGGTAGCGGGAGATCGACGGTAGGCAATGAGCAGTTCTTC.